Listed below are T cell receptor beta chains from one sample, sequenced in a study of blood T cell repertoires in COVID-19. TCRdb's copy holds only in-frame clones and misses some; the assay was immunoSEQ multiplex PCR. The sample lists 250,000 or so clones; nearly 90% were seen once. Material: peripheral blood. All receptors come from a woman between 40 and 55 years old who had recovered from COVID-19. Both conserved end residues are part of each CDR3. D genes are given only for firm matches. Clone size is stated in some rows and not others, as once, few, many or a class when expanded.

d_call,v_call,j_call,clone_size,cdr3_aa,cdr3_nt
TRBD1,TRBV10-1,TRBJ2-1,-,CASFLGQGAGNEQFF,TGCGCCAGCTTTCTAGGACAGGGGGCTGGTAATGAGCAGTTCTTC
-,TRBV5-4,TRBJ2-3,-,CASSRRGATDTQYF,TGTGCCAGCAGCCGACGCGGGGCAACAGATACGCAGTATTTT
-,TRBV18,TRBJ2-2,-,CASSPRVDGELFF,TGTGCCAGCTCACCCCGGGTTGACGGGGAGCTGTTTTTT
-,TRBV10-2,TRBJ2-1,-,CASIEYKDKNYNEQFF,TGCGCCAGCATAGAATACAAGGACAAAAACTACAATGAGCAGTTCTTC
TRBD1,TRBV19,TRBJ1-4,-,CASSPGQGNEKLFF,TGTGCCAGTTCCCCGGGACAGGGCAATGAAAAACTGTTTTTT
-,TRBV7-9,TRBJ2-7,-,CASSPPVDEQYF,TGTGCCAGTAGCCCGCCGGTGGACGAGCAGTACTTC
TRBD1,TRBV18,TRBJ2-2,-,CASSRGTGKNTGELFF,TGTGCCAGCTCACGTGGGACAGGGAAGAACACCGGGGAGCTGTTTTTT
TRBD1,TRBV2,TRBJ1-1,-,CASRTGTLNTEAFF,TGTGCCAGCAGGACAGGGACTTTGAACACTGAAGCTTTCTTT
-,TRBV14,TRBJ1-6,-,CASSPHQGSPLHF,TGTGCCAGCAGCCCACACCAGGGATCACCCCTCCACTTT
TRBD1,TRBV24-1,TRBJ2-3,-,CATSDPGQGTDTQYF,TGTGCCACCAGTGACCCGGGACAGGGGACAGATACGCAGTATTTT
TRBD1,TRBV11-3,TRBJ2-1,-,CASSLVNRGFNEQFF,TGTGCCAGCAGCTTAGTCAACAGGGGGTTCAATGAGCAGTTCTTC
-,TRBV3-1/TRBV3-2,TRBJ1-6,once,CASSQGDSPLHF,TGTGCCAGCAGCCAAGGAGATTCACCCCTCCACTTT
TRBD1,TRBV3-1/TRBV3-2,TRBJ2-2,-,CATRQDRVNTGELFF,TGTGCCACCCGCCAGGACAGGGTGAACACCGGGGAGCTGTTTTTT
-,TRBV18,TRBJ2-3,-,CASSHDYLSTDTQYF,TGTGCCAGCTCACACGACTACCTTAGCACAGATACGCAGTATTTT
TRBD2,TRBV7-9,TRBJ2-1,-,CASSLTSGGTKDNEQFF,TGTGCCAGCAGTCTGACTAGCGGGGGAACCAAAGACAATGAGCAGTTCTTC
TRBD1,TRBV28,TRBJ2-3,-,CASSFVSQDRAGTDTQYF,TGTGCCAGCAGTTTTGTCTCCCAAGACAGGGCGGGCACAGATACGCAGTATTTT
TRBD1,TRBV27,TRBJ2-3,-,CASRDRVEPDTQYF,TGTGCCAGCAGAGACAGGGTCGAGCCAGATACGCAGTATTTT
TRBD2,TRBV19,TRBJ2-2,-,CASSIYGLAGSGGELFF,TGTGCCAGTAGTATTTATGGACTAGCGGGATCTGGCGGGGAGCTGTTTTTT
TRBD1,TRBV6-2/TRBV6-3,TRBJ1-1,-,CASSSPGRGVTEAFF,TGTGCCAGCAGTTCCCCGGGCAGGGGGGTCACTGAAGCTTTCTTT
-,TRBV4-2,TRBJ2-6,-,CASSQERSSGANVLTF,TGTGCCAGCAGCCAAGAGAGAAGCTCTGGGGCCAACGTCCTGACTTTC
-,TRBV6-5,TRBJ1-2,once,CATKTETSNYGYTF,TGTGCCACAAAGACGGAGACCTCTAACTATGGCTACACCTTC
TRBD1,TRBV7-2,TRBJ1-6,-,CASSPYRGENLPLHF,TGTGCCAGCAGCCCTTACAGGGGGGAGAATTTACCCCTCCACTTT
TRBD1,TRBV15,TRBJ2-7,-,CATSRDRGNEQYF,TGTGCCACCAGCAGAGACAGGGGGAACGAGCAGTACTTC
TRBD2,TRBV7-9,TRBJ2-2,-,CASSYSLAGGAGELFF,TGTGCCAGCAGCTACAGCCTAGCGGGGGGAGCCGGGGAGCTGTTTTTT
-,TRBV7-6,TRBJ1-1,-,CASSLDGIGVNTEAFF,TGTGCCAGCAGCCTAGACGGTATAGGGGTGAACACTGAAGCTTTCTTT
TRBD1,TRBV6-1,TRBJ1-3,-,CASSDGQDNYGNTIYF,TGTGCCAGCAGTGATGGACAGGACAATTACGGAAACACCATATATTTT
-,TRBV23-1,TRBJ1-1,-,CASSQSIQDLNTEAFF,TGCGCCAGCAGTCAATCGATACAGGACCTGAACACTGAAGCTTTCTTT
-,TRBV27,TRBJ2-5,-,CASSSSEETQYF,TGTGCCAGCAGTTCGTCGGAAGAGACCCAGTACTTC
-,TRBV6-5,TRBJ2-3,-,CASSWTGGFLNTQYF,TGTGCCAGCAGTTGGACTGGGGGGTTTCTGAATACGCAGTATTTT
TRBD2,TRBV2,TRBJ2-3,-,CASSESGSGTDTQYF,TGTGCCAGCAGTGAAAGCGGGAGCGGCACAGATACGCAGTATTTT
-,TRBV7-2,TRBJ2-3,-,CASSLDYPDTQYF,TGTGCCAGCAGCTTGGACTATCCAGATACGCAGTATTTT
-,TRBV19,TRBJ1-5,-,CASSIRTYSNQPQHF,TGTGCCAGTAGTATCCGCACTTATAGCAATCAGCCCCAGCATTTT
-,TRBV28,TRBJ1-1,-,CASSFSLKAFF,TGTGCCAGCAGTTTTAGTTTGAAGGCTTTCTTT
-,TRBV7-2,TRBJ2-3,-,CASSSVPDTQYF,TGTGCCAGCAGCTCAGTCCCAGATACGCAGTATTTT
-,TRBV3-1/TRBV3-2,TRBJ2-5,-,CASSQPSRWTVEETQYF,TGTGCCAGCAGCCAACCTTCCCGCTGGACAGTCGAAGAGACCCAGTACTTC
TRBD2,TRBV10-1,TRBJ2-2,-,CASSEWGLAGTTGELFF,TGCGCCAGCAGTGAGTGGGGACTAGCGGGAACCACCGGGGAGCTGTTTTTT